This T cell receptor (beta chain) was profiled in a study of CD8 T cells in ankylosing spondylitis. Points from the study as a whole: Seemingly distinctive of ankylosing spondylitis blood was a TCR beta motif formed by eight highly homologous variants. Matched ankylosing spondylitis synovial fluid reportedly showed significant enrichment of disease-linked clones. Disease-linked clones had a CD8+ phenotype and relatively low frequency in peripheral blood.

CDR3 size: 11 residues. V was pared by 5 bases and J by 6 bases, with 7 bases between. Germline V gives CDR1 SNHLY, CDR2 FYNNEI. Each TCR beta library was made by quantitative 5'-RACE that incorporated molecular barcodes. Via MiXCR, TCRdb re-called the 5' RACE reads, giving one row per CDR3 protein. This sample has about 360,000 distinct CDR3 sequences, with approximately 14% found just once. A remark on this clonotype: The antigen is not known.

The sequence derives from a male donor with ankylosing spondylitis or in good health (not recorded which). Sequences were obtained from blood, either unsorted or a sorted T cell fraction (not recorded which). The chain employs TRBV2 and TRBJ1-1; D is uncertain. The CDR3 region has the DNA TGTGCCAGCAGTTTGGATCCTGAAGCTTTCTTT. Translation: CASSLDPEAFF.